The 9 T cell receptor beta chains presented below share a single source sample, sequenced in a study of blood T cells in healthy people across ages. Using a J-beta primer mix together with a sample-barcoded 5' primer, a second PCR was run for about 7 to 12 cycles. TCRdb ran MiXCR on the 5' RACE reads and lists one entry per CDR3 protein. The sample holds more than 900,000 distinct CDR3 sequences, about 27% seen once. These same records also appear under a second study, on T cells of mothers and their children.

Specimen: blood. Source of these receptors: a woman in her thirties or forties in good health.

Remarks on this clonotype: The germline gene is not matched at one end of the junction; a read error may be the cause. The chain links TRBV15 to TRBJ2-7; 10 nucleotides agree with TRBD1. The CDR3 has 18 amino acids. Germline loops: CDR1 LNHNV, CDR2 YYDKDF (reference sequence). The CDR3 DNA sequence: TGTGCCACCAGCAGAGATCGAATTAGGGACAGGGGTTACAATGAGCGGTACTTC. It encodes CATSRDRIRDRGYNERYF.

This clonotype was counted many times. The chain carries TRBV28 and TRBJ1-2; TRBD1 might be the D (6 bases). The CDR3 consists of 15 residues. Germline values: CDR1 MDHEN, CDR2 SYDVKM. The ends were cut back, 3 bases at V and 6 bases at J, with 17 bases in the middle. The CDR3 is CASSLAPGRGNGYTF. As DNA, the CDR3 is TGTGCCAGCAGTTTGGCCCCCGGTAGGGGGAATGGCTACACCTTC.

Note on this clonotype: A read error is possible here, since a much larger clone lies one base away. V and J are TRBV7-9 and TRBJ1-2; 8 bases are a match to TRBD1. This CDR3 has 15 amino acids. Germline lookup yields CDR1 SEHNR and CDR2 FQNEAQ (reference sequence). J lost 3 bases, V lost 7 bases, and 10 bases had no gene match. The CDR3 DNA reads TGTGCCAGCACCCCTCGGGCAGGGGGCGACTATGGCTACACCTTC. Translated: CASTPRAGGDYGYTF.

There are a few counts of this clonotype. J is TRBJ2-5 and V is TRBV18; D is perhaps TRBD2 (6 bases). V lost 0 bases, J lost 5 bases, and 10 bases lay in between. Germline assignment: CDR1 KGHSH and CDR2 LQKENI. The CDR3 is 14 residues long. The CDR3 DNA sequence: TGTGCCAGCTCACCACCGACTAGAATCGAGACCCAGTACTTC. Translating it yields CASSPPTRIETQYF.

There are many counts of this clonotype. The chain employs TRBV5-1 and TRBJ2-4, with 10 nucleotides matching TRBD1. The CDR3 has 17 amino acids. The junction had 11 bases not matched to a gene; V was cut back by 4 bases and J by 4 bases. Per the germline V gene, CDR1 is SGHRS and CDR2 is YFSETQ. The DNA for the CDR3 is TGCGCCAGCAGCGTTGAAGGGACAGGGGCTATGAAAAACATTCAGTACTTC. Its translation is CASSVEGTGAMKNIQYF.

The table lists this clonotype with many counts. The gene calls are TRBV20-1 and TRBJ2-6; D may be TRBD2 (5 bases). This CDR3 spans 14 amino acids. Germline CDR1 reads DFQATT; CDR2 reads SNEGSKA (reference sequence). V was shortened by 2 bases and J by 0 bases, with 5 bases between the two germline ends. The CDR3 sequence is CSARSGSGANVLTF. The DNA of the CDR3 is TGCAGTGCTAGAAGCGGCTCTGGGGCCAACGTCCTGACTTTC.

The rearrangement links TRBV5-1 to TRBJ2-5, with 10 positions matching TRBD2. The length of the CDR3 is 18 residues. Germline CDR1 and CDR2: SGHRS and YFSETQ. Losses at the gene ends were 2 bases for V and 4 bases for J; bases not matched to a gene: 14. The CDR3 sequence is CASSLGLTSGMSVETQYF. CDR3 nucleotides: TGCGCCAGCAGCTTAGGATTAACTAGCGGGATGAGTGTAGAGACCCAGTACTTC.

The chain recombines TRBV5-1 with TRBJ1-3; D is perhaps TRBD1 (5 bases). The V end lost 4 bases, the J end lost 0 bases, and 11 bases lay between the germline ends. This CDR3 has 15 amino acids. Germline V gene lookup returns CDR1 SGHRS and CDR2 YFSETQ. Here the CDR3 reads CASSVYGASGNTIYF. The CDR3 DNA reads TGCGCCAGCAGCGTCTATGGGGCCTCTGGAAACACCATATATTTT.

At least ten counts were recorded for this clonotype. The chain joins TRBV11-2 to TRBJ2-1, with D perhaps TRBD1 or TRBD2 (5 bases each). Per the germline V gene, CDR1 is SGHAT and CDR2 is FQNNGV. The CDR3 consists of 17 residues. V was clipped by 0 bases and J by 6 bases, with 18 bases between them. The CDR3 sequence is CASSLEGVRGLRNEQFF. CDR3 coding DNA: TGTGCCAGCAGCTTAGAGGGTGTTCGGGGCTTGCGCAATGAGCAGTTCTTC.